Below, one T cell receptor (beta chain) is given with its context. The antigen is not known. These data come from a study of T cell responses to AZD1222 COVID-19 vaccine. Study context: Both about-4-week and about-12-week second-dose recipients were combined. General study points: Vaccine-associated CD4 TCRs ranged over spike, dominating at 160-218 and 743-854. Close to half of all spike-specific TCRs reportedly target regions of the variants that are unmutated. The sample set comprised mostly white British donors with more females, and clonal diversity was possibly underestimated.

The protocol was immunoSEQ multiplex PCR, while the TCRdb copy is restricted to in-frame clones and leaves out a portion. This sample yields 110,000 to 150,000 clones, of which around 90% are seen a single time; roughly 4% belongs to the top ten. The source of this sequence is an adult in good health. Sample: peripheral blood, taken on day 0 of AZD1222 vaccination.

CDR3 sequence (DNA): TGTGCCAGCAGCCCCAAGGGGGGACTAGCTCCGGAGACCCAGTACTTC. Its translation is CASSPKGGLAPETQYF. The chain couples TRBV7-2 to TRBJ2-5; 9 bases map to TRBD2. The germline gives CDR1 SGHTA, CDR2 FQGNSA. The CDR3 consists of 16 residues. V lost 5 bases and J lost 5; bases outside the gene matches: 12.